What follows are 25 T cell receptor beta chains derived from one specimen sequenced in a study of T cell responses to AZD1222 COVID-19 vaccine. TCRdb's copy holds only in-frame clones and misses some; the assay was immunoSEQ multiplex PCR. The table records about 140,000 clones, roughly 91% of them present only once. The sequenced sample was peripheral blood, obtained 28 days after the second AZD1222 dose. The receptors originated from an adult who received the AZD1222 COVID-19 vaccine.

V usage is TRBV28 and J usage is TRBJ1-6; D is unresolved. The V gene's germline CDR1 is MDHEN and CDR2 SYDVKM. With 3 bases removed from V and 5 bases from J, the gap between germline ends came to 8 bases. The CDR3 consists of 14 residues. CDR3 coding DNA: TGTGCCAGCAGTTTTTGGGCAGATAATTCACCCCTCCACTTT. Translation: CASSFWADNSPLHF.

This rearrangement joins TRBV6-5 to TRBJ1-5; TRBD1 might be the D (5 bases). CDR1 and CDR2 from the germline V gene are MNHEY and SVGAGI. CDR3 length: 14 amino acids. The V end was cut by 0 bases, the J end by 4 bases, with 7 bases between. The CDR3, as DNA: TGTGCCAGCAGTTACTCGCGGGGGAATCAGCCCCAGCATTTT. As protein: CASSYSRGNQPQHF.

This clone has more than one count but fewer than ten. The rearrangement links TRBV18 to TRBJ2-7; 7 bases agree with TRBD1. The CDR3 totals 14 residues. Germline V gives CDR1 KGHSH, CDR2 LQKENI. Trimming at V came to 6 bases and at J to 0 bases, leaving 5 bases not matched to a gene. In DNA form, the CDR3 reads TGTGCCAGCTCGGCTGACAGGGTCTCCTACGAGCAGTACTTC. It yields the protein CASSADRVSYEQYF.

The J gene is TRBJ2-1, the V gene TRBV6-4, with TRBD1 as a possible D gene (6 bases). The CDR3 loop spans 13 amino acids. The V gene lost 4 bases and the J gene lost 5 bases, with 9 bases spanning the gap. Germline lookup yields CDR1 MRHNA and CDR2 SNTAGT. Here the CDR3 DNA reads TGTGCCAGCAGTGTTCGGGACAACAATGAGCAGTTCTTC. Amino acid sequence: CASSVRDNNEQFF.

The CDR3 sequence: CASSHRTGEGQPQHF. CDR3 DNA sequence: TGTGCCAGCAGCCATAGGACAGGGGAGGGTCAGCCCCAGCATTTT. The chain links TRBV11-2 to TRBJ1-5, with 9 bases fitting TRBD1. J lost 6 bases, V lost 5 bases, and 8 bases had no gene match. Germline V gene data show CDR1 as SGHAT and CDR2 as FQNNGV. This CDR3 comprises 15 residues.

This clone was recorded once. Here the CDR3 DNA reads TGCGCCAGCAGCAGGGCTAGCGGGCGGGTCAATGAGCAGTTCTTC. Translation: CASSRASGRVNEQFF. V gene TRBV5-1 combines with J gene TRBJ2-1; 8 bases match TRBD2. Germline loops: CDR1 SGHRS, CDR2 YFSETQ. Trimming removed 4 bases from V and 6 bases from J; junction bases left unmatched: 9. The CDR3 consists of 15 residues.

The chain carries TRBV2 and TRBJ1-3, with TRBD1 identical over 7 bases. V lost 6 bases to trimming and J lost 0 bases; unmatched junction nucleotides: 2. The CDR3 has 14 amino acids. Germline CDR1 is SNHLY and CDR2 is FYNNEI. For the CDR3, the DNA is TGTGCCAGCAGGGGACAGAGCTCTGGAAACACCATATATTTT. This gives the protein CASRGQSSGNTIYF.

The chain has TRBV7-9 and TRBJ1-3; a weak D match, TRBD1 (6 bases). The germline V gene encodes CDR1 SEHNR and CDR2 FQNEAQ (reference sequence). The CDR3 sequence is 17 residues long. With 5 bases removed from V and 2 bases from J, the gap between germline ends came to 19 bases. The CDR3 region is CASSLKPPGETGNTIYF. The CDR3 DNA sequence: TGTGCCAGCAGCCTCAAACCCCCAGGGGAGACTGGAAACACCATATATTTT.

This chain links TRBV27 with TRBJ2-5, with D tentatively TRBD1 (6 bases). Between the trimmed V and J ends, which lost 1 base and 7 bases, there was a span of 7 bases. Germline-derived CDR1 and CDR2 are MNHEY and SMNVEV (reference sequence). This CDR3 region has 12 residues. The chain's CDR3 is CASSLLGGTQYF. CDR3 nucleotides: TGTGCCAGCAGTTTATTAGGGGGGACCCAGTACTTC.

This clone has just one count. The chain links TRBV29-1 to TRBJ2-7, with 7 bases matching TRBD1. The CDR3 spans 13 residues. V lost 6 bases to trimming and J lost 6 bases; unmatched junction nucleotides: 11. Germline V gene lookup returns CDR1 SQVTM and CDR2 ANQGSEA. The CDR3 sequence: CSVGQGVNREQYF. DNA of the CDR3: TGCAGCGTGGGGCAGGGGGTGAACCGCGAGCAGTACTTC.

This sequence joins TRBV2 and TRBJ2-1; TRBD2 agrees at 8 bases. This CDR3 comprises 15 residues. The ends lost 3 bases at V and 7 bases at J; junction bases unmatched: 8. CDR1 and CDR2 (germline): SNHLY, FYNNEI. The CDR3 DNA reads TGTGCCAGCAGTGACCGGCGGGGGGCGGGGAATGAGCAGTTCTTC. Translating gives CASSDRRGAGNEQFF.

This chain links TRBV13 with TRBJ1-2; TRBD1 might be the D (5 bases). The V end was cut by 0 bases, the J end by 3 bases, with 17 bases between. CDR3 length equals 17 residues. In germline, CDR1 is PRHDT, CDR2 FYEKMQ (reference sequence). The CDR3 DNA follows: TGTGCCAGCAGCTTAGGCCCTGGGGGGAGGACGGACTATGGCTACACCTTC. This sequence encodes CASSLGPGGRTDYGYTF.

The CDR3 region is CASGRDPFAYEQYF. CDR3 DNA: TGTGCCAGCGGTAGGGACCCTTTTGCTTACGAGCAGTACTTC. This sequence joins TRBV6-5 and TRBJ2-7; perhaps D is TRBD1 or TRBD2 (5 bases each). With 8 bases removed from V and 4 bases from J, the gap between germline ends came to 18 bases. The CDR3 sequence is 14 residues long. Germline CDR1 is MNHEY and CDR2 is SVGAGI.

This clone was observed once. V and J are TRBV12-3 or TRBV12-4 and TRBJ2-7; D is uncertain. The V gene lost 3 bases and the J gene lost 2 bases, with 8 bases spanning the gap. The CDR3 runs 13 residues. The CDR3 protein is CASSFFGPYEQYF. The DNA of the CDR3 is TGTGCCAGCAGTTTTTTCGGCCCCTACGAGCAGTACTTC.

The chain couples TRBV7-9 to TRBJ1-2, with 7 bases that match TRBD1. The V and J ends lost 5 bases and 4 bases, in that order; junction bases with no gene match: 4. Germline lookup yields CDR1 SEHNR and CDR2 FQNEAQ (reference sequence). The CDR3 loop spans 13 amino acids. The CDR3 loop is CASSPRGSYGYTF. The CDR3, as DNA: TGTGCCAGCAGCCCCAGGGGGTCCTATGGCTACACCTTC.

The CDR3 is CASSQPRQGRGYGYTF. Here the CDR3 DNA reads TGCGCCAGCAGCCAACCGCGACAGGGGCGTGGCTATGGCTACACCTTC. The chain combines TRBV4-1 with TRBJ1-2, with 8 bases fitting TRBD1. The CDR3 runs 16 residues. Per the germline V gene, CDR1 is MGHRA and CDR2 is YSYEKL. Trimming cost V 2 bases and J 4 bases; bases outside gene matches: 9.

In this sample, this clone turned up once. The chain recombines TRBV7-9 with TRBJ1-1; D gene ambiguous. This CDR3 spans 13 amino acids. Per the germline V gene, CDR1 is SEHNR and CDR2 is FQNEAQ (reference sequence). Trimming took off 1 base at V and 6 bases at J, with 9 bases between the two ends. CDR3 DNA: TGTGCCAGCAGCTTAGTATCCGGTCCTGAAGCTTTCTTT. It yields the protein CASSLVSGPEAFF.

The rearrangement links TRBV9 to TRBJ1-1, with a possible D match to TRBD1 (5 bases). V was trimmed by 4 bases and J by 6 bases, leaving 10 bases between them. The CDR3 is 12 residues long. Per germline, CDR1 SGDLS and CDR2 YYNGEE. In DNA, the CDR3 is TGTGCCAGCAGCTCCTGGGGGTCTGAAGCTTTCTTT. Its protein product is CASSSWGSEAFF.

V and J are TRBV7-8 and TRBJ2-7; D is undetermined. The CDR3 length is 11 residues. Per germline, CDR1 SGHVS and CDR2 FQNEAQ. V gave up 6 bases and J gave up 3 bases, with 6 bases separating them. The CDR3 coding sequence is TGTGCCAGCAGAGGCAACTACGAGCAGTACTTC. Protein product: CASRGNYEQYF.

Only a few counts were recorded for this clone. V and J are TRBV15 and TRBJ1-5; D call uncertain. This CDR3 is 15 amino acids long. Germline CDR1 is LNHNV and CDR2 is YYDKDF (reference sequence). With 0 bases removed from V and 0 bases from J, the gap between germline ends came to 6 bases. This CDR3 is CATSRDRYSNQPQHF. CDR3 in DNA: TGTGCCACCAGCAGAGATCGATATAGCAATCAGCCCCAGCATTTT.

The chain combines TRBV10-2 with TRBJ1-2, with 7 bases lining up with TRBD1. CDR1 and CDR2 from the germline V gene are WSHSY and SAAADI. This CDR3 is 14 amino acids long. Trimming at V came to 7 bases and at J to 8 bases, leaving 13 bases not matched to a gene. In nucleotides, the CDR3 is TGCGCCAGCAAAAGGGGGCGCTCAGTGGAGGGCTACACCTTC. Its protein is CASKRGRSVEGYTF.

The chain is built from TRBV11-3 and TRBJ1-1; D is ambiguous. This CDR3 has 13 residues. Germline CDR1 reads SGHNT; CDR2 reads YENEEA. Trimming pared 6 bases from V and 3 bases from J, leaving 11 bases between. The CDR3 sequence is CASREVSDTEAFF. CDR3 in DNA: TGTGCCAGCAGGGAGGTTTCGGACACTGAAGCTTTCTTT.

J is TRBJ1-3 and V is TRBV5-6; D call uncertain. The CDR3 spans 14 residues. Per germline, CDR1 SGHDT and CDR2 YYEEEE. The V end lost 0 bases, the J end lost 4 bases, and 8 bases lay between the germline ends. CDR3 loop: CASSLVGAGNTIYF. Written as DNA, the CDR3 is TGTGCCAGCAGCTTGGTCGGTGCCGGAAACACCATATATTTT.

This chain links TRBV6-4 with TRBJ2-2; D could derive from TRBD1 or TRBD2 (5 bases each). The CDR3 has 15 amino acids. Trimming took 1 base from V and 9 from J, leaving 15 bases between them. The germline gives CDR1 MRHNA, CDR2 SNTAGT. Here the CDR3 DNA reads TGTGCCAGCAGTGACTGGCCCCGCGAGGGGCGGGAGCTGTTTTTT. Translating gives CASSDWPREGRELFF.

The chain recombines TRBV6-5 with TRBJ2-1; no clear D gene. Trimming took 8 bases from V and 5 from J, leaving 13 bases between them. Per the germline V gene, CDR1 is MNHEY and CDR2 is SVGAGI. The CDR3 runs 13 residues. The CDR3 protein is CASGHKMNNEQFF. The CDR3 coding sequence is TGTGCCAGCGGTCATAAGATGAACAATGAGCAGTTCTTC.